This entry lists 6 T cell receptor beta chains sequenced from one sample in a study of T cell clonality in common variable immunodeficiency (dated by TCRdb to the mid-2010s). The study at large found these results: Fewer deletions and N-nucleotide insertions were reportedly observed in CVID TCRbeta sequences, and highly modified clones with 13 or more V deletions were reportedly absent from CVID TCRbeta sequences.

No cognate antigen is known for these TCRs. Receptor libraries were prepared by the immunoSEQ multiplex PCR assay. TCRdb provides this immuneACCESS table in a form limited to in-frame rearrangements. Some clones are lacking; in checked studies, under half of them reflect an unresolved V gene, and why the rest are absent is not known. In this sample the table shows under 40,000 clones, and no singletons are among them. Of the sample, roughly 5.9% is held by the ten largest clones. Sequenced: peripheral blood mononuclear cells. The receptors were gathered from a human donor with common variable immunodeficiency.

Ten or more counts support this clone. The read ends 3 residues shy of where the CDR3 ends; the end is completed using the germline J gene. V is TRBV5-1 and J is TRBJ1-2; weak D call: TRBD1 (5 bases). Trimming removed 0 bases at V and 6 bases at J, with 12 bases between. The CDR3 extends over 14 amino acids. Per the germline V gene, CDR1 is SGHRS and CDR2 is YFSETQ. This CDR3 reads CASSLGVGADGYTF. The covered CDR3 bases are TGCGCCAGCAGCTTGGGGGTAGGGGCAGATGGC. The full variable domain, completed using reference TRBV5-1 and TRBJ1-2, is KAGVTQTPRYLIKTRGQQVTLSCSPISGHRSVSWYQQTPGQGLQFLFEYFSETQRNKGNFPGRFSGRQFSNSRSEMNVSTLELGDSALYLCASSLGVGADGYTFGSGTRLTVV.

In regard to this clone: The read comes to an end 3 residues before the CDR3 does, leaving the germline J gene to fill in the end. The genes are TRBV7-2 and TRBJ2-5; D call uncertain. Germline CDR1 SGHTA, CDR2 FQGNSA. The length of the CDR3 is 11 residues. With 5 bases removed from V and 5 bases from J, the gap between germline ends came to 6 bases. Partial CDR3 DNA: TGTGCCAGCAGCCAACTGGAGACC. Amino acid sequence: CASSQLET. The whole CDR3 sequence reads CASSQLETQYF.

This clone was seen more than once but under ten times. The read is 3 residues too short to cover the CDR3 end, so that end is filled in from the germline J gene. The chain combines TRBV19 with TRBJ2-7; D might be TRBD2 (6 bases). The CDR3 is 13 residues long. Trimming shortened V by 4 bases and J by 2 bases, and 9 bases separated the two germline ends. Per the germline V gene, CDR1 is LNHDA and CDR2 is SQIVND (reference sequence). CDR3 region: CASSTSGAYEQYF. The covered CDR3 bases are TGTGCCAGTAGTACCTCGGGGGCCTACGAG.

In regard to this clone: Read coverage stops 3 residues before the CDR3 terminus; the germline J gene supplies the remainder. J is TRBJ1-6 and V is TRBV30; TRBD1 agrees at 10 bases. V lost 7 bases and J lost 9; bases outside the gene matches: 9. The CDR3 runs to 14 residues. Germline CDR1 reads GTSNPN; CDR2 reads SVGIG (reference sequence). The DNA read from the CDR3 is TGTGCCTCGAAAAGGGACAGGGGTGGTTCACCC. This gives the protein CASKRDRGGSP. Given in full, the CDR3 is CASKRDRGGSPLHF.

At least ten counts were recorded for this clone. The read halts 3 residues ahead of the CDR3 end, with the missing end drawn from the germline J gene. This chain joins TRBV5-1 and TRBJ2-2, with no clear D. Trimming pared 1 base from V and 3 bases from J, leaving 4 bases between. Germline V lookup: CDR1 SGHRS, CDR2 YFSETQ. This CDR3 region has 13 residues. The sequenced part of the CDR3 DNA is TGCGCCAGCAGCTTGCTCTACACCGGGGAG. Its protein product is CASSLLYTGE. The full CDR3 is CASSLLYTGELFF.

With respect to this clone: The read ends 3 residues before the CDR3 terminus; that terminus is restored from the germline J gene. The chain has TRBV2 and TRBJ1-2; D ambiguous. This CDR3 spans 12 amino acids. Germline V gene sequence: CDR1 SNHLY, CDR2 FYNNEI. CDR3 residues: CASSSREHGYTF. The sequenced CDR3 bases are TGTGCCAGCAGTTCTCGTGAACACGGC.